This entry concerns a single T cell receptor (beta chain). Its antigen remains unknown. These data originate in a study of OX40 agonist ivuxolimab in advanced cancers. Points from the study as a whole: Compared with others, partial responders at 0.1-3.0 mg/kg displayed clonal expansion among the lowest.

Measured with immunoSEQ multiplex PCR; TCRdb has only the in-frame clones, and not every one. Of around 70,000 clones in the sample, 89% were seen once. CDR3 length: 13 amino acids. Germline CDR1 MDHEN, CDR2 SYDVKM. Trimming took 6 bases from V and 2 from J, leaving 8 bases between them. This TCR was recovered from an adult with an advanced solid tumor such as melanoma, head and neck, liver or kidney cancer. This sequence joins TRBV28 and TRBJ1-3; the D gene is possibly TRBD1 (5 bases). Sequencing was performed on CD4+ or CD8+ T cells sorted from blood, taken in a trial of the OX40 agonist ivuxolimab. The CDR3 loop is CASSTGPGNTIYF. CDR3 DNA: TGTGCCAGCAGCACGGGACCTGGAAACACCATATATTTT. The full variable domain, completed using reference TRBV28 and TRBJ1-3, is DVKVTQSSRYLVKRTGEKVFLECVQDMDHENMFWYRQDPGLGLRLIYFSYDVKMKEKGDIPEGYSVSREKKERFSLILESASTNQTSMYLCASSTGPGNTIYFGEGSWLTVV.